The 15 T cell receptor beta chains below all came from one sample that was sequenced in a study of OX40 agonist ivuxolimab in advanced cancers. TCRdb keeps only in-frame clones here, not all; method: immunoSEQ multiplex PCR. The table has over 60,000 clones, roughly 87% seen once. The sequencing here drew on CD4+ or CD8+ T cells sorted from blood, taken in a trial of the OX40 agonist ivuxolimab. The receptor source for this set is an adult with an advanced solid tumor such as melanoma, head and neck, liver or kidney cancer.

This clone appeared a single time. The CDR3 nucleotides read TGTGCCAGCAGCCAAGAACGGCAGCCCCAGCATTTT. Translated, it gives CASSQERQPQHF. This sequence joins TRBV7-9 and TRBJ1-5; D ambiguous. V lost 5 bases, J lost 7 bases, and 9 bases lay in between. This CDR3 region has 12 residues. CDR1 is SEHNR and CDR2 is FQNEAQ in the germline V gene (reference sequence).

This clone was picked up a small number of times. The rearrangement joins TRBV19 to TRBJ1-5; no definite D call. With 3 bases removed from V and 0 bases from J, the gap between germline ends came to 6 bases. Germline CDR1 LNHDA, CDR2 SQIVND (reference sequence). The CDR3 runs 14 residues. CDR3 in DNA: TGTGCCAGTAGTATGGCCAATAGCAATCAGCCCCAGCATTTT. Protein product: CASSMANSNQPQHF.

The rearrangement links TRBV12-5 to TRBJ2-2; D is undetermined. The CDR3 is 13 residues long. Germline CDR1 LGHNT, CDR2 FRNRAP. V gave up 2 bases and J gave up 0 bases, with 1 base separating them. The CDR3 DNA is TGTGCTAGTGGTTTGCCGAACACCGGGGAGCTGTTTTTT. Protein sequence: CASGLPNTGELFF.

This chain uses TRBV27 with TRBJ2-7, with 9 nucleotides matching TRBD1. V was pared by 3 bases and J by 0 bases, with 6 bases of the junction left unmatched. CDR3 size: 16 residues. Germline V lookup: CDR1 MNHEY, CDR2 SMNVEV (reference sequence). The DNA for the CDR3 is TGTGCCAGCAGTTTCCGCGGGACAGGGATCTCCTACGAGCAGTACTTC. Its translation is CASSFRGTGISYEQYF.

The chain uses TRBV6-5 and TRBJ2-5; D tentatively fits TRBD1 or TRBD2 (5 bases each). CDR3 length equals 14 residues. CDR1 is MNHEY, CDR2 SVGAGI, per germline. Deletions cut 4 bases from V and 5 bases from J, with 14 bases between. The CDR3 sequence is CASSSRGREETQYF. CDR3 coding DNA: TGTGCCAGCAGTTCGAGGGGTAGGGAGGAGACCCAGTACTTC.

Worth noting for this clone: The junction shows a germline mismatch at one end, possibly a read error. The V gene is TRBV7-7, the J gene TRBJ2-6, with 10 positions matching TRBD2. The CDR3 loop spans 16 amino acids. Germline V gene sequence: CDR1 SSHAT, CDR2 FNYEAQ (reference sequence). CDR3 in amino acids: CASSQRGGAGANVLTF. The CDR3, as DNA: TGTGCTAGCAGCCAGCGGGGGGGAGCAGGGGCCAACGTCCTGACTTTC.

The genes are TRBV7-9 and TRBJ2-1; 7 nucleotides match TRBD2. J gave up 1 base and V 7 bases, and 7 bases lay outside the gene matches. This CDR3 is 15 amino acids long. The germline gives CDR1 SEHNR, CDR2 FQNEAQ (reference sequence). The CDR3 DNA is TGTGCCAGCACTTCCCGCGGGGGATCCTACAATGAGCAGTTCTTC. This gives the protein CASTSRGGSYNEQFF.

The chain recombines TRBV30 with TRBJ2-1, with a tentative D call TRBD2 (6 bases). Germline CDR1 is GTSNPN and CDR2 is SVGIG (reference sequence). Trimming pared 4 bases from V and 6 bases from J, leaving 13 bases between. The CDR3 is 13 residues long. The DNA of the CDR3 is TGTGCCTGGATTGGGGGGAGGATCAATGAGCAGTTCTTC. This codes for CAWIGGRINEQFF.

This clone was detected a few times. V usage is TRBV4-3 and J usage is TRBJ1-1; D remains unclear. V was trimmed by 5 bases and J by 4 bases, leaving 5 bases between them. The length of the CDR3 is 11 residues. Germline V gene data show CDR1 as LGHNA and CDR2 as YSLEER. Here the CDR3 DNA reads TGCGCCAGCAGCTCCCCCACTGAAGCTTTCTTT. It codes for CASSSPTEAFF.

The gene calls are TRBV11-2 and TRBJ1-5, with D unresolved. Deletions cut 2 bases from V and 8 bases from J, with 10 bases between. This CDR3 comprises 13 residues. The germline gives CDR1 SGHAT, CDR2 FQNNGV. The DNA for the CDR3 is TGTGCCAGCAGCTTAAACCCTAGGGAGCCCCAGCATTTT. Its protein is CASSLNPREPQHF.

The CDR3 DNA reads TGTGCCAGCAGCTTAGGAACAGGGAATTACGAGCAGTACTTC. Translated: CASSLGTGNYEQYF. V gene TRBV7-9 combines with J gene TRBJ2-7, with a weak D call TRBD1 (6 bases). V gave up 1 base and J gave up 4 bases, with 11 bases separating them. The CDR3 extends over 14 amino acids. Looked up from germline, CDR1 is SEHNR and CDR2 is FQNEAQ (reference sequence). Variable domain in full (rest from reference TRBV7-9 and TRBJ2-7): DTGVSQNPRHKITKRGQNVTFRCDPISEHNRLYWYRQTLGQGPEFLTYFQNEAQLEKSRLLSDRFSAERPKGSFSTLEIQRTEQGDSAMYLCASSLGTGNYEQYFGPGTRLTVT.

The V and J genes are TRBV5-1 and TRBJ2-6; 9 bases are a match to TRBD2. The CDR3 covers 16 residues. CDR1 and CDR2 (germline): SGHRS, YFSETQ. Trimming cost V 7 bases and J 0 bases; bases outside gene matches: 5. Written as DNA, the CDR3 is TGCGCCAGCCGACTAGCGGAGAGCTCTGGGGCCAACGTCCTGACTTTC. Translated: CASRLAESSGANVLTF.

The sample holds a few counts of this clone. This sequence joins TRBV7-2 and TRBJ2-2; D remains ambiguous. CDR1 is SGHTA, CDR2 FQGNSA, per germline. Deletions cut 3 bases from V and 4 bases from J, with 9 bases between. This CDR3 contains 14 residues. CDR3 DNA: TGTGCCAGCAGCTTGAATGCACTCACCGGGGAGCTGTTTTTT. Its protein product is CASSLNALTGELFF. Looking up the rest from reference TRBV7-2 and TRBJ2-2 gives the full variable domain: GAGVSQSPSNKVTEKGKDVELRCDPISGHTALYWYRQSLGQGLEFLIYFQGNSAPDKSGLPSDRFSAERTGGSVSTLTIQRTQQEDSAVYLCASSLNALTGELFFGEGSRLTVL.

The rearrangement links TRBV7-2 to TRBJ1-2; D is unclear. The CDR3 runs to 13 residues. The germline V and J ends were trimmed by 1 base and 8 bases, with 11 bases remaining between them. The germline V gene encodes CDR1 SGHTA and CDR2 FQGNSA. The CDR3 loop is CASSLDSLMGYTF. The DNA of the CDR3 is TGTGCCAGCAGCTTAGACAGCCTCATGGGCTACACCTTC.

The CDR3 nucleotides read TGTGCCAGCAGCTTAGGGGGTCGGGGGAGCACAGATACGCAGTATTTT. This sequence encodes CASSLGGRGSTDTQYF. The chain recombines TRBV11-2 with TRBJ2-3; TRBD2 might be the D (6 bases). There are 16 residues in the CDR3. Germline V gene sequence: CDR1 SGHAT, CDR2 FQNNGV. V was clipped by 1 base and J by 0 bases, with 11 bases between them.